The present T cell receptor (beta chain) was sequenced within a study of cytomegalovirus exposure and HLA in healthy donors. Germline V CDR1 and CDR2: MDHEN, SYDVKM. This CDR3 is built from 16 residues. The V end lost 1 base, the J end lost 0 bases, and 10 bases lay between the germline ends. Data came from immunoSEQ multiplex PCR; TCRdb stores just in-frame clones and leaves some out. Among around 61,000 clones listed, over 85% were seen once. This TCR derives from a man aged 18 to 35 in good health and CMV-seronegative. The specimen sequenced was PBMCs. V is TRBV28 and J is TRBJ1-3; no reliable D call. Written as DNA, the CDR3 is TGTGCCAGCAGTTTATCCGCCCCAGGCTCTGGAAACACCATATATTTT. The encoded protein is CASSLSAPGSGNTIYF.